Listed here are 10 T cell receptor beta chains from one sample, sequenced in a study of blood T cell repertoires in COVID-19. Only in-frame clones appear in the TCRdb table, and some are missing; sequencing was by immunoSEQ multiplex PCR. The data show about 200,000 clones, with about 88% seen just once and roughly a sixth held by the top ten. The sample taken for sequencing was peripheral blood. The source of these receptors is a man in his fifties with COVID-19, enrolled during active disease.

The rearrangement joins TRBV6-1 to TRBJ2-1; D is possibly TRBD1 (7 bases). Deletions cut 10 bases from V and 2 bases from J, with 15 bases between. The germline V gene encodes CDR1 MNHNS and CDR2 SASEGT. The CDR3 runs to 14 residues. The CDR3 loop reads CAIQGGATYNEQFF. The CDR3 DNA reads as TGTGCCATCCAGGGGGGAGCAACCTACAATGAGCAGTTCTTC.

The chain joins TRBV7-2 to TRBJ1-1; 8 nucleotides match TRBD1. V gave up 2 bases and J gave up 5 bases; unmatched junction bases: 7. Germline CDR1 reads SGHTA; CDR2 reads FQGNSA. The CDR3 covers 15 residues. The CDR3 nucleotides are TGTGCCAGCAGCTTAAAATCAGGGGGCGGAACTGAAGCTTTCTTT. Its protein product is CASSLKSGGGTEAFF.

The chain uses TRBV30 and TRBJ2-4; D is possibly TRBD1 (6 bases). V was trimmed by 0 bases and J by 8 bases, leaving 20 bases between them. The CDR3 is made up of 16 amino acids. Germline lookup yields CDR1 GTSNPN and CDR2 SVGIG (reference sequence). CDR3 DNA sequence: TGTGCCTGGAGTGTAGAGGGACATCCCCCGTCGGACATTCAGTACTTC. Translating gives CAWSVEGHPPSDIQYF.

The chain carries TRBV10-2 and TRBJ1-2; possibly TRBD1 for D (6 bases). Germline V CDR1 and CDR2: WSHSY, SAAADI. V dropped 6 bases and J dropped 4 bases, with 18 bases sitting between them. This CDR3 is 15 amino acids long. CDR3 DNA: TGCGCCAGCAGGGATCCTTGGACAGCCCCCTATGGCTACACCTTC. Translation gives CASRDPWTAPYGYTF.

The chain employs TRBV1 and TRBJ2-7; TRBD1 is the table's D call, not checked against the DNA. TRBV1 is assigned pseudogene status. This CDR3 comprises 15 residues. This chain's CDR3 is CTSSRGDRVCYEQYF. The CDR3 nucleotides read TGCACCAGCAGCCGAGGGGACAGGGTGTGCTACGAGCAGTACTTC.

V is TRBV6-5 and J is TRBJ2-2, with TRBD2 matching over 8 bases. The germline CDR1 and CDR2 sequences are MNHEY and SVGAGI. J gave up 4 bases and V 6 bases, and 7 bases lay outside the gene matches. CDR3 size: 15 residues. This CDR3 is CASSPTSAVTGELFF. CDR3 bases: TGTGCCAGCAGCCCGACTAGCGCGGTCACCGGGGAGCTGTTTTTT.

This sequence joins TRBV18 and TRBJ1-4; 9 bases line up with TRBD1. Unmatched junction bases numbered 3, after V lost 2 bases and J lost 11 bases. The CDR3 has 13 amino acids. Per germline, CDR1 KGHSH and CDR2 LQKENI. CDR3 sequence: CASSPSDRGKLFF. The CDR3, as DNA: TGTGCCAGCTCACCATCAGACAGGGGGAAACTGTTTTTT.

The chain couples TRBV7-6 to TRBJ2-1; 9 bases map to TRBD1. In germline, CDR1 is SGHVS, CDR2 FNYEAQ. The trim removed 5 bases at V and 0 bases at J, leaving 20 bases unmatched. The CDR3 contains 21 residues. Here the CDR3 reads CASSPLPRGTGPRSSYNEQFF. The DNA for the CDR3 is TGTGCCAGCAGCCCCCTCCCTCGCGGGACAGGGCCAAGGAGCTCCTACAATGAGCAGTTCTTC.

The chain is built from TRBV6-5 and TRBJ1-5, with D possibly matching TRBD1 (6 bases). V dropped 7 bases and J dropped 9 bases, with 13 bases sitting between them. This CDR3 spans 12 amino acids. Germline-derived CDR1 and CDR2 are MNHEY and SVGAGI. The CDR3 reads CASKGDLWPQHF. In DNA form, the CDR3 reads TGTGCCAGCAAGGGGGATTTGTGGCCCCAGCATTTT.

V gene TRBV5-6 combines with J gene TRBJ1-2; TRBD1 is a possible D gene (6 bases). Germline V CDR1 and CDR2: SGHDT, YYEEEE. The CDR3 is made up of 14 amino acids. V lost 4 bases and J lost 4, with 14 bases in between. The CDR3 sequence is CASSLLGASYGYTF. DNA for the CDR3: TGTGCCAGCAGCCTGTTGGGGGCAAGCTATGGCTACACCTTC.